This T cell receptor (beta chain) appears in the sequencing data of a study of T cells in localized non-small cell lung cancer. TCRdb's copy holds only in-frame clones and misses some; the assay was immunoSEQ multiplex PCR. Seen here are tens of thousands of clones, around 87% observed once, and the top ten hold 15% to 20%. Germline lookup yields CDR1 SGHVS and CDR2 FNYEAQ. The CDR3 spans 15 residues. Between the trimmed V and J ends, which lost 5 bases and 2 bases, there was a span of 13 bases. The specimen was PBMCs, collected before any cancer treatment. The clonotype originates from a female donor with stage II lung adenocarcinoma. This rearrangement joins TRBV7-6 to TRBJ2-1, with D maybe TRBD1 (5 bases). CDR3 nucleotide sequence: TGTGCCAGCAGCCGAGACAGTTCCACCTACAATGAGCAGTTCTTC. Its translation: CASSRDSSTYNEQFF.